The subject of this entry is one T cell receptor beta chain. Its antigen is currently unknown. These data come from a study of T cells in Graves' hyperthyroidism and ophthalmopathy. Findings and caveats of the study: Clonotypes that were expanded in thyroid above 0.001 mostly appeared in blood too. It was a median approximately 6.9 months before onset that the model predicted ophthalmopathy.

Researchers took RNA transcripts and amplified the TCR beta CDR3 regions from them. During a first-round RT-PCR of the TCR CDR3, the HTBI primer set was used. TCRdb ran MiXCR on the multiplex PCR reads and lists one entry per CDR3 protein. Here the sample spans about 99,000 distinct CDR3 sequences, approximately 50% being singletons. The authors deemed Graves' hyperthyroidism stable absent ophthalmopathy progression within 18 months. A roughly 10 ml volume of fresh peripheral blood provided the PBMCs. Germline CDR1 reads SGHTA; CDR2 reads FQGTGA. Trimming took 5 bases from V and 7 from J, leaving 18 bases between them. The CDR3 loop spans 14 amino acids.

The rearrangement joins TRBV7-3 to TRBJ2-7; D is tentatively TRBD1 or TRBD2 (5 bases each). The specimen sequenced was blood. This TCR was recovered from a middle-aged man with Graves' hyperthyroidism. Here the CDR3 DNA reads TGTGCCAGCAGCCCGAGAGGTGGGACCGGGGAGCAGTACTTC. Amino acids: CASSPRGGTGEQYF.